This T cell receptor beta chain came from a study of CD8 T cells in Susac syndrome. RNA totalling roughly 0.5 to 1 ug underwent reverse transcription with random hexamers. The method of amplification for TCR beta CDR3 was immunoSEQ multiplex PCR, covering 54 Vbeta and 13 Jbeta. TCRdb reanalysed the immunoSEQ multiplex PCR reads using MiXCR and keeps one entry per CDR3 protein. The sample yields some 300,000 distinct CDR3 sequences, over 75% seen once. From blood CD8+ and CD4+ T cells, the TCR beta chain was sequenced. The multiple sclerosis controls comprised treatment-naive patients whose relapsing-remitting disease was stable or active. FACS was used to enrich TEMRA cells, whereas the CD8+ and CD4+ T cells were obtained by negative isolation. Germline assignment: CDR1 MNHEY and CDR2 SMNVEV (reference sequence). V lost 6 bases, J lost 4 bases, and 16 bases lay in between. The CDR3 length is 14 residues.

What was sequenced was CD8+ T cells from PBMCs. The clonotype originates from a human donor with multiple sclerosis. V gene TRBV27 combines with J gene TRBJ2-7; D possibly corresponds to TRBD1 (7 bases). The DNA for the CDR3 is TGTGCCAGCAGAACAGGGGACTCGGGGTACGAGCAGTACTTC. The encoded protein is CASRTGDSGYEQYF.